These T cell receptor beta chains were read from a single sample in a study of sequential checkpoint blockade in melanoma. The protocol was immunoSEQ multiplex PCR, while the TCRdb copy is restricted to in-frame clones and leaves out a portion. The top ten clones hold approximately 31% of a sample with 15,000 to 20,000 clones, 65% to 80% of them seen once. The sequencing used CD8+ T cells sorted from blood (inferred from file names), collected from a patient given nivolumab and ipilimumab in sequence. The receptors shown here come from a human donor with melanoma. The CDR3 runs from the conserved cysteine through the conserved F or W. The order of the fields is clone size, J gene, D gene, V gene, CDR3 protein, CDR3 DNA. The D gene is left open where the match is weak. Part of the rows lack a size; the others show once, few, many or a class for expanded clones.

abundance: .
j_gene: TRBJ2-7
d_gene: .
v_gene: TRBV5-8
CDR3aa: CASSLGTQFTGFYEQYF
CDR3nt: TGTGCCAGCAGCTTGGGGACACAGTTCACTGGCTTCTACGAGCAGTACTTC

abundance: .
j_gene: TRBJ2-1
d_gene: TRBD2
v_gene: TRBV27
CDR3aa: CASRSSGSEQFF
CDR3nt: TGTGCCAGCAGATCAAGCGGGAGTGAGCAGTTCTTC

abundance: .
j_gene: TRBJ2-1
d_gene: .
v_gene: TRBV5-4
CDR3aa: CASSSSTGYEQFF
CDR3nt: TGTGCCAGCAGCTCCTCAACGGGGTATGAGCAGTTCTTC

abundance: .
j_gene: TRBJ1-6
d_gene: .
v_gene: TRBV27
CDR3aa: CASSLAGTHNSPLHF
CDR3nt: TGTGCCAGCAGTTTGGCCGGGACACATAATTCACCCCTCCACTTT

abundance: .
j_gene: TRBJ2-2
d_gene: .
v_gene: TRBV27
CDR3aa: CASTTGGSYTGELFF
CDR3nt: TGTGCCAGCACGACCGGAGGGTCGTACACCGGGGAGCTGTTTTTT

abundance: .
j_gene: TRBJ1-3
d_gene: TRBD1
v_gene: TRBV5-3
CDR3aa: CARSFPPGGRGGNTIYF
CDR3nt: TGTGCCAGAAGCTTCCCGCCAGGGGGACGGGGTGGAAACACCATATATTTT

abundance: .
j_gene: TRBJ1-4
d_gene: .
v_gene: TRBV7-9
CDR3aa: CASSQDTHNEKLFF
CDR3nt: TGCGCCAGCAGCCAAGACACTCATAATGAAAAACTGTTTTTT

abundance: .
j_gene: TRBJ2-3
d_gene: TRBD2
v_gene: TRBV4-3
CDR3aa: CASSQDGASGRTDTQYF
CDR3nt: TGCGCCAGCAGCCAAGATGGGGCTAGCGGACGCACAGATACGCAGTATTTT

abundance: .
j_gene: TRBJ2-3
d_gene: .
v_gene: TRBV7-8
CDR3aa: CASSPLDSSFTDTQYF
CDR3nt: TGTGCCAGCAGCCCCCTGGACAGTTCCTTCACAGATACGCAGTATTTT

abundance: .
j_gene: TRBJ2-3
d_gene: TRBD2
v_gene: TRBV6-1
CDR3aa: CASRSGLGDTDTQYF
CDR3nt: TGTGCCAGCAGGTCCGGACTAGGGGACACAGATACGCAGTATTTT

abundance: .
j_gene: TRBJ1-1
d_gene: TRBD1
v_gene: TRBV19
CDR3aa: CASSIGQGNTEAFF
CDR3nt: TGTGCCAGTAGTATAGGACAGGGGAACACTGAAGCTTTCTTT

abundance: few
j_gene: TRBJ2-1
d_gene: .
v_gene: TRBV7-9
CDR3aa: CASRGGNEQFF
CDR3nt: TGTGCCAGCAGAGGGGGAAATGAGCAGTTCTTC

abundance: .
j_gene: TRBJ2-7
d_gene: .
v_gene: TRBV6-6
CDR3aa: CASSLISYEQYF
CDR3nt: TGTGCCAGCAGTTTAATCAGCTACGAGCAGTACTTC

abundance: .
j_gene: TRBJ2-3
d_gene: .
v_gene: TRBV28
CDR3aa: CASSRTGVFADTQYF
CDR3nt: TGTGCCAGCAGTCGAACGGGGGTTTTCGCAGATACGCAGTATTTT

abundance: .
j_gene: TRBJ2-7
d_gene: .
v_gene: TRBV27
CDR3aa: CASTIADSYEQYF
CDR3nt: TGTGCCAGCACGATTGCGGACTCCTACGAGCAGTACTTC

abundance: .
j_gene: TRBJ2-7
d_gene: .
v_gene: TRBV6-5
CDR3aa: CASSYGQNTYEQYF
CDR3nt: TGTGCCAGCAGTTACGGGCAGAATACCTACGAGCAGTACTTC

abundance: .
j_gene: TRBJ2-7
d_gene: .
v_gene: TRBV29-1
CDR3aa: CSVRDGAYEQYF
CDR3nt: TGCAGCGTGCGGGACGGAGCCTACGAGCAGTACTTC

abundance: .
j_gene: TRBJ1-1
d_gene: TRBD1
v_gene: TRBV7-9
CDR3aa: CASSFGTANTEAFF
CDR3nt: TGTGCCAGCAGCTTCGGGACAGCGAACACTGAAGCTTTCTTT

abundance: .
j_gene: TRBJ2-2
d_gene: TRBD1
v_gene: TRBV6-4
CDR3aa: CASSDSPGQGAAELFF
CDR3nt: TGTGCCAGCAGTGACTCCCCGGGACAGGGGGCAGCGGAGCTGTTTTTT

abundance: .
j_gene: TRBJ2-1
d_gene: TRBD1
v_gene: TRBV14
CDR3aa: CASSLPEDRGYNEQFF
CDR3nt: TGTGCCAGCAGCCTACCTGAGGACAGGGGTTACAATGAGCAGTTCTTC

abundance: .
j_gene: TRBJ2-1
d_gene: TRBD1
v_gene: TRBV6-4
CDR3aa: CASSDSGDSYNEQFF
CDR3nt: TGTGCCAGCAGTGACTCTGGGGACAGTTACAATGAGCAGTTCTTC

abundance: few
j_gene: TRBJ2-7
d_gene: TRBD1
v_gene: TRBV5-1
CDR3aa: CASSSLGDRGYEQYF
CDR3nt: TGCGCCAGCAGCTCCCTCGGGGACAGGGGATACGAGCAGTACTTC

abundance: .
j_gene: TRBJ2-7
d_gene: .
v_gene: TRBV11-2
CDR3aa: CASSPLDSYEQYF
CDR3nt: TGTGCCAGCAGCCCCCTGGACAGTTACGAGCAGTACTTC

abundance: .
j_gene: TRBJ2-7
d_gene: TRBD1
v_gene: TRBV9
CDR3aa: CASSTSSTGAHPTYEQYF
CDR3nt: TGTGCCAGCAGCACCAGCTCGACAGGGGCCCATCCGACCTACGAGCAGTACTTC

abundance: .
j_gene: TRBJ2-1
d_gene: .
v_gene: TRBV7-9
CDR3aa: CASSPIGVEQFF
CDR3nt: TGTGCCAGCAGCCCAATAGGAGTCGAGCAGTTCTTC

abundance: .
j_gene: TRBJ1-2
d_gene: .
v_gene: TRBV25-1
CDR3aa: CASSDARYRYGYTF
CDR3nt: TGTGCCAGCAGTGATGCCAGGTATCGCTATGGCTACACCTTC

abundance: few
j_gene: TRBJ2-7
d_gene: TRBD1
v_gene: TRBV5-4
CDR3aa: CASSLGGQGGEQYF
CDR3nt: TGTGCCAGCAGCTTGGGGGGACAGGGGGGTGAGCAGTACTTC

abundance: .
j_gene: TRBJ2-7
d_gene: TRBD1
v_gene: TRBV19
CDR3aa: CASSGTGGATYEQYF
CDR3nt: TGTGCCAGTAGTGGAACAGGGGGCGCGACTTACGAGCAGTACTTC

abundance: once
j_gene: TRBJ2-1
d_gene: .
v_gene: TRBV4-3
CDR3aa: CASSLTSPGGGYNEQFF
CDR3nt: TGCGCCAGCAGCCTCACCTCTCCAGGGGGAGGATACAATGAGCAGTTCTTC

abundance: .
j_gene: TRBJ2-7
d_gene: .
v_gene: TRBV12-2
CDR3aa: CASRLAPNGQVASEQYF
CDR3nt: TGTGCAAGTCGCTTAGCCCCAAACGGACAGGTTGCTTCCGAGCAGTACTTC

abundance: .
j_gene: TRBJ2-5
d_gene: TRBD2
v_gene: TRBV6-4
CDR3aa: CASSDSTGGQETQYF
CDR3nt: TGTGCCAGCAGTGACTCGACGGGGGGGCAAGAGACCCAGTACTTC

abundance: .
j_gene: TRBJ2-7
d_gene: .
v_gene: TRBV7-9
CDR3aa: CASSLDKQYF
CDR3nt: TGTGCCAGCAGCTTAGACAAGCAGTACTTC

abundance: medium-sized
j_gene: TRBJ2-7
d_gene: TRBD1
v_gene: TRBV7-9
CDR3aa: CAIPGQGYEQYF
CDR3nt: TGTGCCATACCGGGACAGGGCTACGAGCAGTACTTC

abundance: .
j_gene: TRBJ2-1
d_gene: .
v_gene: TRBV7-9
CDR3aa: CASSLLGVYDEQFF
CDR3nt: TGTGCCAGCAGCTTATTAGGGGTATATGATGAGCAGTTCTTC

abundance: .
j_gene: TRBJ1-5
d_gene: .
v_gene: TRBV7-9
CDR3aa: CASSLETPNQPQHF
CDR3nt: TGTGCCAGCAGCTTAGAGACACCTAATCAGCCCCAGCATTTT

abundance: .
j_gene: TRBJ2-5
d_gene: TRBD2
v_gene: TRBV6-5
CDR3aa: CASKRTSGSRETQYF
CDR3nt: TGTGCCAGCAAGAGGACTAGCGGGAGTAGGGAGACCCAGTACTTC

abundance: .
j_gene: TRBJ2-1
d_gene: TRBD2
v_gene: TRBV6-4
CDR3aa: CASSDERGSYNEQFF
CDR3nt: TGTGCCAGCAGTGACGAGCGGGGGTCCTACAATGAGCAGTTCTTC

abundance: once
j_gene: TRBJ2-7
d_gene: TRBD1
v_gene: TRBV7-9
CDR3aa: CASSLNARDRETYEQYF
CDR3nt: TGTGCCAGCAGCTTAAATGCCCGGGACAGGGAGACCTACGAGCAGTACTTC

abundance: few
j_gene: TRBJ1-2
d_gene: .
v_gene: TRBV19
CDR3aa: CASSKKTAYNYGYTF
CDR3nt: TGTGCCAGTAGTAAGAAGACAGCCTATAACTATGGCTACACCTTC

abundance: .
j_gene: TRBJ2-1
d_gene: .
v_gene: TRBV29-1
CDR3aa: CSVEEGLNEQFF
CDR3nt: TGCAGCGTTGAGGAGGGGCTTAATGAGCAGTTCTTC

abundance: .
j_gene: TRBJ2-3
d_gene: TRBD2
v_gene: TRBV4-1
CDR3aa: CASSQLTSGASDTQYF
CDR3nt: TGCGCCAGCAGCCAATTGACTAGCGGGGCATCAGATACGCAGTATTTT

abundance: .
j_gene: TRBJ2-7
d_gene: .
v_gene: TRBV7-9
CDR3aa: CASSFPGDEQYF
CDR3nt: TGTGCCAGCAGCTTCCCGGGGGACGAGCAGTACTTC

abundance: few
j_gene: TRBJ2-7
d_gene: .
v_gene: TRBV27
CDR3aa: CASSPYYEQYF
CDR3nt: TGTGCCAGCAGTCCCTACTACGAGCAGTACTTC

abundance: medium-sized
j_gene: TRBJ1-5
d_gene: .
v_gene: TRBV19
CDR3aa: CASSEAVGSNQPQHF
CDR3nt: TGTGCCAGTAGTGAAGCGGTGGGGAGCAATCAGCCCCAGCATTTT

abundance: .
j_gene: TRBJ2-3
d_gene: .
v_gene: TRBV5-6
CDR3aa: CASSFGSEGYF
CDR3nt: TGTGCCAGCAGCTTCGGGTCGGAGGGGTATTTT

abundance: .
j_gene: TRBJ1-2
d_gene: TRBD1
v_gene: TRBV4-1
CDR3aa: CASSLGQLEGANYGYTF
CDR3nt: TGCGCCAGCAGCCTGGGACAGTTAGAGGGTGCTAACTATGGCTACACCTTC

abundance: few
j_gene: TRBJ2-7
d_gene: TRBD1
v_gene: TRBV4-3
CDR3aa: CASSQDLTGGYEQYF
CDR3nt: TGCGCCAGCAGCCAAGACCTGACAGGGGGCTACGAGCAGTACTTC

abundance: .
j_gene: TRBJ2-5
d_gene: TRBD2
v_gene: TRBV6-6
CDR3aa: CASSYPLAGGQETQYF
CDR3nt: TGTGCCAGCAGTTATCCCCTAGCGGGAGGGCAAGAGACCCAGTACTTC